The entry below describes one TCR beta chain. The data belong to a study of blood T cell repertoires in COVID-19. Study at large: The United States, Italy and Spain supplied acute and convalescent COVID-19 samples.

Repertoires were generated with immunoSEQ multiplex PCR, while TCRdb's copy carries only in-frame clones and drops some. The sample carries about 68,000 clones, 80% to 90% recorded once. The CDR3 runs 15 residues. The J segment lost 6 bases and the V segment lost 0 bases, leaving 8 bases of the junction unmatched. Germline CDR1 SGDLS, CDR2 YYNGEE. The receptor was derived from a middle-aged man with acute or convalescent COVID-19. The sequenced sample was peripheral blood. This chain links TRBV9 with TRBJ1-2; the match to TRBD1 covers 7 bases. In DNA form, the CDR3 reads TGTGCCAGCAGCGTAGGGCAGGGGGGACACGATGGCTACACCTTC. Translated, it gives CASSVGQGGHDGYTF. The full variable domain, completed using reference TRBV9 and TRBJ1-2, is DSGVTQTPKHLITATGQRVTLRCSPRSGDLSVYWYQQSLDQGLQFLIQYYNGEERAKGNILERFSAQQFPDLHSELNLSSLELGDSALYFCASSVGQGGHDGYTFGSGTRLTVV.